The 26 T cell receptor beta chains reported below all come from one sample, sequenced in a study of T-cell reconstitution after alpha-beta-depleted transplantation in children. Unique molecular identifiers tagged the TCRbeta library. TCRdb recomputed calls from the PCR reads with MiXCR, one row per CDR3 protein. The sample has 580,000 or so distinct CDR3 sequences, 23% seen once. Here the sequenced sample was PBMCs, mostly from graft donor cells, taken 360 days after TCRalphabeta/CD19-depleted stem cell transplant. Source of these receptors: a boy under three years old who had a stem cell transplant for acute myeloid leukemia, so the T cells may come from the graft donor.

At least ten counts were recorded for this clonotype. The chain carries TRBV20-1 and TRBJ2-1; 8 bases map to TRBD2. CDR1 is DFQATT, CDR2 SNEGSKA, per germline (reference sequence). The CDR3 sequence is 15 residues long. V lost 6 bases to trimming and J lost 5 bases; unmatched junction nucleotides: 12. CDR3 nucleotide sequence: TGCAGTGCCCCCCGGGGGGGGCAGAGAGACAATGAGCAGTTCTTC. It yields the protein CSAPRGGQRDNEQFF.

This clonotype has a handful of counts. The chain recombines TRBV24-1 with TRBJ2-3; 8 nucleotides agree with TRBD2. Germline-derived CDR1 and CDR2 are KGHDR and SFDVKD. Germline trimming cut 4 bases from V and 6 bases from J; bases unmatched to any gene: 5. This CDR3 spans 14 amino acids. CDR3 region: CATSDGGAEDTQYF. The CDR3 nucleotides read TGTGCCACCAGTGACGGGGGGGCCGAGGATACGCAGTATTTT.

The V gene is TRBV7-2, the J gene TRBJ1-1, with D possibly matching TRBD1 (6 bases). The V end lost 1 base, the J end lost 4 bases, and 7 bases lay between the germline ends. This CDR3 is 13 amino acids long. Germline CDR1 and CDR2: SGHTA and FQGNSA. The CDR3 nucleotides read TGTGCCAGCAGCTTAGGGACAGCCACTGAAGCTTTCTTT. Residues: CASSLGTATEAFF.

This clonotype was seen a handful of times. V gene TRBV9 combines with J gene TRBJ2-1; D may be TRBD2 (5 bases). The germline V and J ends were trimmed by 1 base and 5 bases, with 13 bases remaining between them. Looked up from germline, CDR1 is SGDLS and CDR2 is YYNGEE. This CDR3 has 15 residues. The CDR3 reads CASSVLTERHNEQFF. CDR3 nucleotide sequence: TGTGCCAGCAGCGTATTAACAGAGCGGCACAATGAGCAGTTCTTC.

This clonotype was observed many times. The rearrangement uses TRBV5-5 and TRBJ2-2, with D perhaps given as TRBD1 or TRBD2 (5 bases each). V lost 4 bases, J lost 6 bases, and 19 bases lay in between. This CDR3 has 16 residues. The V gene's germline CDR1 is SGHKS and CDR2 YYEKEE (reference sequence). CDR3 nucleotides: TGTGCCAGCAGCCTAACTGGGGCGGTCGGGGCCGGGGAGCTGTTTTTT. This codes for CASSLTGAVGAGELFF.

This clonotype has just a few counts. The CDR3 DNA reads TGCAGTGCTGACCAAGGTCCCCTCGAGCCCCAGCATTTT. It yields the protein CSADQGPLEPQHF. The gene calls are TRBV20-1 and TRBJ1-5; D unclear. In germline, CDR1 is DFQATT, CDR2 SNEGSKA (reference sequence). The CDR3 has 13 residues. Trimming removed 5 bases at V and 8 bases at J, with 16 bases between.

This clonotype appeared many times. The chain uses TRBV3-1 and TRBJ1-5; 10 positions match TRBD1. The CDR3 spans 15 residues. The V and J ends lost 4 bases and 4 bases, in that order; junction bases with no gene match: 4. CDR1 LGHDT and CDR2 YNNKEL come from the germline V gene (reference sequence). This CDR3 reads CASSPDRGENQPQHF. The CDR3 DNA follows: TGTGCCAGCAGCCCGGACAGGGGGGAGAATCAGCCCCAGCATTTT.

The gene calls are TRBV5-1 and TRBJ2-1; no reliable D call. V was clipped by 4 bases and J by 6 bases, with 17 bases between them. CDR3 length: 15 amino acids. CDR1 and CDR2 (germline): SGHRS, YFSETQ. In DNA, the CDR3 is TGCGCCAGCAGCACACAGAGGAGTGTACCCAATGAGCAGTTCTTC. Translating gives CASSTQRSVPNEQFF. Full variable domain (remainder filled in from reference TRBV5-1 and TRBJ2-1): KAGVTQTPRYLIKTRGQQVTLSCSPISGHRSVSWYQQTPGQGLQFLFEYFSETQRNKGNFPGRFSGRQFSNSRSEMNVSTLELGDSALYLCASSTQRSVPNEQFFGPGTRLTVL.

The chain links TRBV4-3 to TRBJ2-7; D gene unclear. Trimming removed 0 bases from V and 3 bases from J, with 9 bases in between. CDR1 and CDR2 from the germline V gene are LGHNA and YSLEER. This CDR3 has 14 amino acids. In DNA form, the CDR3 reads TGCGCCAGCAGCCAAGACGGCGGTATCTACGAGCAGTACTTC. Its translation is CASSQDGGIYEQYF.

In its sample, this clonotype was seen once. A much larger clonotype is one base distant, so this may be a read error. The chain uses TRBV20-1 and TRBJ1-2; TRBD1 matches 9 bases. V gave up 6 bases and J gave up 8 bases; unmatched junction bases: 10. Germline V gene data show CDR1 as DFQATT and CDR2 as SNEGSKA (reference sequence). The CDR3 has 13 residues. CDR3 coding DNA: TGCAGTGCCGACAAGACAGGGGGGGACGGCTACACCTTC. Translating it yields CSADKTGGDGYTF.

V usage is TRBV5-1 and J usage is TRBJ2-4; D gene ambiguous. V was shortened by 5 bases and J by 0 bases, with 12 bases between the two germline ends. This CDR3 has 15 amino acids. Germline values: CDR1 SGHRS, CDR2 YFSETQ. This CDR3 is CASSLAGLAKNIQYF. CDR3 in DNA: TGCGCCAGCAGTCTCGCCGGGTTAGCCAAAAACATTCAGTACTTC. Full variable domain (rest looked up from reference TRBV5-1 and TRBJ2-4): KAGVTQTPRYLIKTRGQQVTLSCSPISGHRSVSWYQQTPGQGLQFLFEYFSETQRNKGNFPGRFSGRQFSNSRSEMNVSTLELGDSALYLCASSLAGLAKNIQYFGAGTRLSVL.

V gene TRBV12-3 or TRBV12-4 combines with J gene TRBJ2-2, with D unclear. CDR3 size: 15 residues. V lost 6 bases and J lost 0, with 11 bases in between. This CDR3 reads CASRDHDTNTGELFF. The CDR3 nucleotides read TGTGCCAGCAGGGACCACGATACGAACACCGGGGAGCTGTTTTTT.

Comment on this clonotype: A much larger clonotype is one base distant, so this may be a read error. Since the CDR3 does not end with the conserved phenylalanine or tryptophan, this likely comes from a read error. CDR3: CSVPGGAWNIQYI. The CDR3 region has the DNA TGCAGCGTTCCCGGGGGGGCGTGGAACATTCAGTACATC. The V call is TRBV29-1, the J call TRBJ2-4, with 8 bases identical to TRBD2. The CDR3 loop spans 13 amino acids. Germline V CDR1 and CDR2: SQVTM, ANQGSEA. J gave up 7 bases and V 5 bases, and 7 bases lay outside the gene matches.

This clonotype was picked up many times. The CDR3 is CASSLRLAGPYEQYF. The CDR3 DNA is TGTGCCAGCAGCTTAAGGCTAGCGGGGCCGTACGAGCAGTACTTC. The genes are TRBV7-2 and TRBJ2-7; 9 positions match TRBD2. The CDR3 totals 15 residues. Germline V CDR1 and CDR2: SGHTA, FQGNSA. The V and J ends lost 2 bases and 4 bases, in that order; junction bases with no gene match: 6.

The chain links TRBV6-1 to TRBJ1-5; D unclear. The CDR3 has 15 residues. Germline CDR1 is MNHNS and CDR2 is SASEGT. Deletions cut 6 bases from V and 1 base from J, with 13 bases between. The DNA of the CDR3 is TGTGCCAGCAGGTCGGGGTCAGCGAGCAATCAGCCCCAGCATTTT. It specifies CASRSGSASNQPQHF.

This clonotype was observed a handful of times. The chain links TRBV12-3 or TRBV12-4 to TRBJ2-3; 16 nucleotides agree with TRBD2. V lost 6 bases and J lost 0; bases outside the gene matches: 3. CDR3 length: 17 amino acids. This CDR3 reads CASRGLAGGASTDTQYF. The CDR3 region has the DNA TGTGCCAGCAGGGGACTAGCGGGGGGGGCTAGCACAGATACGCAGTATTTT.

The chain joins TRBV9 to TRBJ2-7, with unresolved D. CDR3 size: 12 residues. Between the trimmed V and J ends, which lost 3 bases and 5 bases, there was a span of 9 bases. Germline loops: CDR1 SGDLS, CDR2 YYNGEE. CDR3 in amino acids: CASSGDAHEQYV. The CDR3 nucleotides are TGTGCCAGCAGCGGAGATGCTCACGAGCAGTACGTC.

This rearrangement joins TRBV5-1 to TRBJ2-5, with 9 nucleotides matching TRBD2. J gave up 5 bases and V 4 bases, and 12 bases lay outside the gene matches. This CDR3 has 16 residues. The germline CDR1 and CDR2 sequences are SGHRS and YFSETQ. CDR3 nucleotides: TGCGCCAGCAGCACCGCGGGACTAGCCTCAGGGGAGACCCAGTACTTC. Encoded protein: CASSTAGLASGETQYF.

This clonotype was detected only a few times. V is TRBV4-3 and J is TRBJ1-1; TRBD1 might be the D (6 bases). V was cut by 4 bases and J by 7 bases, with 13 bases left in between. The CDR3 length is 13 residues. Germline-derived CDR1 and CDR2 are LGHNA and YSLEER. CDR3 DNA: TGCGCCAGCAGCCCAGCGGGGGCACTTGAAGCTTTCTTT. This codes for CASSPAGALEAFF.

This clonotype was recorded at least ten times. The chain links TRBV20-1 to TRBJ2-3, with 10 bases identical to TRBD2. V lost 5 bases to trimming and J lost 2 bases; unmatched junction nucleotides: 7. The CDR3 sequence is 15 residues long. Germline CDR1 is DFQATT and CDR2 is SNEGSKA (reference sequence). CDR3 bases: TGCAGTGCTGGACGTAGCGGGGGGAACACAGATACGCAGTATTTT. This sequence encodes CSAGRSGGNTDTQYF.

The chain combines TRBV5-6 with TRBJ2-1; 8 positions match TRBD2. J lost 4 bases, V lost 3 bases, and 6 bases had no gene match. Germline CDR1 is SGHDT and CDR2 is YYEEEE. The CDR3 sequence is 15 residues long. Written as DNA, the CDR3 is TGTGCCAGCAGCTCTATCGGGGGGGGATACAATGAGCAGTTCTTC. Its translation is CASSSIGGGYNEQFF. The full variable domain, rest sourced from reference TRBV5-6 and TRBJ2-1, is DAGVTQSPTHLIKTRGQQVTLRCSPKSGHDTVSWYQQALGQGPQFIFQYYEEEERQRGNFPDRFSGHQFPNYSSELNVNALLLGDSALYLCASSSIGGGYNEQFFGPGTRLTVL.

This clonotype was seen repeatedly, ten times or more. The chain couples TRBV6-6 to TRBJ1-1, with D hard to call. Germline V gene data show CDR1 as MNHNY and CDR2 as SVGAGI (reference sequence). This CDR3 contains 12 residues. Trimming removed 2 bases from V and 5 bases from J, with 6 bases in between. DNA for the CDR3: TGTGCCAGCAGTTACGGGGAGACTGAAGCTTTCTTT. It codes for CASSYGETEAFF.

This clonotype was recorded many times. The chain joins TRBV12-3 or TRBV12-4 to TRBJ1-1; 9 positions agree with TRBD1. The CDR3 consists of 13 residues. Unmatched junction bases numbered 3, after V lost 6 bases and J lost 4 bases. CDR3 in DNA: TGTGCCAGCAGAAGACAGGGGGGCACTGAAGCTTTCTTT. This encodes CASRRQGGTEAFF.

The chain recombines TRBV6-5 with TRBJ2-1; 10 positions agree with TRBD2. Looked up from germline, CDR1 is MNHEY and CDR2 is SVGAGI. V shed 2 bases, J shed 8 bases, and the junction held 12 bases outside the gene matches. The CDR3 is 17 residues long. CDR3 DNA sequence: TGTGCCAGCAGTTACACCTACCAGCGGGGGGGTTTAGATGAGCAGTTCTTC. It encodes CASSYTYQRGGLDEQFF.

This clonotype was observed a few times. The chain has TRBV7-2 and TRBJ1-1; 7 bases map to TRBD1. The CDR3 has 15 amino acids. V trimming: 2 bases; J trimming: 0 bases; junction bases outside the gene matches: 3. CDR1 is SGHTA and CDR2 is FQGNSA in the germline V gene. The CDR3 DNA reads TGTGCCAGCAGCTTAAAGACAGGGATGAACACTGAAGCTTTCTTT. Amino acid sequence: CASSLKTGMNTEAFF.

The chain employs TRBV5-1 and TRBJ2-7; TRBD1 or TRBD2 may be the D gene (5 bases each). CDR1 and CDR2 from the germline V gene are SGHRS and YFSETQ. The CDR3 consists of 14 residues. V lost 4 bases and J 5 bases, leaving 16 bases between the germline ends. CDR3 coding DNA: TGCGCCAGCAGCCTGGGAGAGGGGCCAGACGAGCAGTACTTC. As protein: CASSLGEGPDEQYF.